This T cell receptor (beta chain) was identified in a study of T cell responses to AZD1222 COVID-19 vaccine. This table comes from immunoSEQ multiplex PCR, and its TCRdb copy is limited to in-frame clones, with some not included. This sample has 85,000 to 90,000 clones, with 90% found just once. This CDR3 is 15 amino acids long. V was cut by 0 bases and J by 0 bases, with 9 bases left in between. The V gene's germline CDR1 is SGHDT and CDR2 YYEEEE. The sequence came from an adult in good health. The chain is built from TRBV5-6 and TRBJ1-1, with D possibly TRBD1 on 5 matching bases. Sequences were derived from peripheral blood, sampled on day 0 of AZD1222 vaccination. CDR3 amino acids: CASSLARTLNTEAFF. CDR3 nucleotide sequence: TGTGCCAGCAGCTTGGCGCGGACACTGAACACTGAAGCTTTCTTT. The full variable domain, completed using reference TRBV5-6 and TRBJ1-1, is DAGVTQSPTHLIKTRGQQVTLRCSPKSGHDTVSWYQQALGQGPQFIFQYYEEEERQRGNFPDRFSGHQFPNYSSELNVNALLLGDSALYLCASSLARTLNTEAFFGQGTRLTVV.